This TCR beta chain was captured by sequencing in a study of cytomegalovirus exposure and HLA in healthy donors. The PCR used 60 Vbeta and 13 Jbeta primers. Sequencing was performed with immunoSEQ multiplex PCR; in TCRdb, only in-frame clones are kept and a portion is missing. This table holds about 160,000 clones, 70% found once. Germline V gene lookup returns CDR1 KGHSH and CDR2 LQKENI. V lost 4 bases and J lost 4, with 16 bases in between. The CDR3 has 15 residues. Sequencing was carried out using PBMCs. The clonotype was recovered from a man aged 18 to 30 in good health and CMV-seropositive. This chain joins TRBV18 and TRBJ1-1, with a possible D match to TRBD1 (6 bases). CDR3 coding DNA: TGTGCCAGCTCACTCGACAGGTTCGGGGCCACTGAAGCTTTCTTT. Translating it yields CASSLDRFGATEAFF.